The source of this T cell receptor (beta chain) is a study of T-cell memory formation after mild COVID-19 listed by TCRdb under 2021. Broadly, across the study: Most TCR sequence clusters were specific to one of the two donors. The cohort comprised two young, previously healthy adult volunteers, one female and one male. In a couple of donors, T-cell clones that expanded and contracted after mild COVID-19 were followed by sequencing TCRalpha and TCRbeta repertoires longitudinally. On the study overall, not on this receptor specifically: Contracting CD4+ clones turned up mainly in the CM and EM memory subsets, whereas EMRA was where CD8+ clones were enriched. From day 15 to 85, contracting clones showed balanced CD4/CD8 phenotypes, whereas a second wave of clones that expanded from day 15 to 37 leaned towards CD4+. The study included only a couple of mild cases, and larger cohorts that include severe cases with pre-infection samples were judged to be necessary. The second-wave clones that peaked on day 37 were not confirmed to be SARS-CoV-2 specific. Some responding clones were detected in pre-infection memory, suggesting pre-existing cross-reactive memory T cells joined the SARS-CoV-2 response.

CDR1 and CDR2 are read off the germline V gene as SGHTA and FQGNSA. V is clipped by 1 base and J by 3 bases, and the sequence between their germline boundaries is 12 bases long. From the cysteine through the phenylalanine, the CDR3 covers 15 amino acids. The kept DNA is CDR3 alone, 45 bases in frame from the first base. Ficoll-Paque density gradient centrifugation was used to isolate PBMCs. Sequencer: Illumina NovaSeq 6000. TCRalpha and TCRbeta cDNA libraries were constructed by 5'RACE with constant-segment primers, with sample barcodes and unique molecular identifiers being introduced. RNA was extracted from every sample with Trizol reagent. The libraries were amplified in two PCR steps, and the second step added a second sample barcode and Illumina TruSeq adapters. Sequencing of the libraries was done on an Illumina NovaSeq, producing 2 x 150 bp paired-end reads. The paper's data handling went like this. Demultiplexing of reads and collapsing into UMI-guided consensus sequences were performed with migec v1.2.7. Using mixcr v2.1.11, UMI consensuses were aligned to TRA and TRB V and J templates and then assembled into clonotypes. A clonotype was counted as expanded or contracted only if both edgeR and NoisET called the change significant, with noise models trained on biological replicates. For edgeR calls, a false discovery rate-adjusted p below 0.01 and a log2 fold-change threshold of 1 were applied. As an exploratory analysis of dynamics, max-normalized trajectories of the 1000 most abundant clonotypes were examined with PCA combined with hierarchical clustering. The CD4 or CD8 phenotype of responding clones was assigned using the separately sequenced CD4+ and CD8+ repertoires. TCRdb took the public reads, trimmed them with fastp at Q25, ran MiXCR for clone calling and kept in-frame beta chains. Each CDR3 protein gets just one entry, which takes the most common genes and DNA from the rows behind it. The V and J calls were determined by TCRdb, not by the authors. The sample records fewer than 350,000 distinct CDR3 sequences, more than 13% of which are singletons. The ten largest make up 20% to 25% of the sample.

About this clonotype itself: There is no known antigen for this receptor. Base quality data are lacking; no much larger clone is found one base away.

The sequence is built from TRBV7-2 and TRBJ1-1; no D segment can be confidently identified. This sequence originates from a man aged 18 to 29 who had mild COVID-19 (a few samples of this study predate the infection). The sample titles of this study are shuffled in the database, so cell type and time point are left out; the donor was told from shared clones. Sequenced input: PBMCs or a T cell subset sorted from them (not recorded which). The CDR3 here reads CASSLVGVGDTEAFF. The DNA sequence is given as TGTGCCAGCAGCTTAGTCGGGGTCGGGGACACTGAAGCTTTCTTT. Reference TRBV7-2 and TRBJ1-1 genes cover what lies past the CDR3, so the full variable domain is GAGVSQSPSNKVTEKGKDVELRCDPISGHTALYWYRQSLGQGLEFLIYFQGNSAPDKSGLPSDRFSAERTGGSVSTLTIQRTQQEDSAVYLCASSLVGVGDTEAFFGQGTRLTVV.